The clone carrying this T cell receptor beta chain was counted once. Its matching antigen is unknown. After autologous stem cell transplantation all patients relapsed, and prior brentuximab vedotin exposure differed between cohorts. Method: immunoSEQ multiplex PCR; TCRdb's copy keeps in-frame clones and lacks some. The sample lists more than 10,000 clones, 75% to 80% occurring once. This sample stems from a study of PD-1 blockade in classical Hodgkin lymphoma. Study outcomes and limitations: A reduction in baseline TCR diversity was reportedly seen in newly diagnosed patients relative to healthy donors. Patients with a complete response exhibited baseline diversity comparable to newly diagnosed patients. While CD8+ TCR diversity did not rise significantly by C4D1, CD4+ TCR diversity did.

The receptor's source is a human donor with classical Hodgkin lymphoma. This specimen was peripheral blood mononuclear cells (PBMCs), taken at baseline.

The CDR3 loop reads CASTPGTGKYNEQFF. CDR3 in DNA: TGTGCCAGCACCCCCGGGACAGGTAAATACAATGAGCAGTTCTTC. The genes are TRBV28 and TRBJ2-1; 8 bases agree with TRBD1. Germline CDR1 is MDHEN and CDR2 is SYDVKM. V gave up 7 bases and J gave up 4 bases; unmatched junction bases: 9. The CDR3 is made up of 15 amino acids. Combining the CDR3 with reference TRBV28 and TRBJ2-1 gives the whole variable domain DVKVTQSSRYLVKRTGEKVFLECVQDMDHENMFWYRQDPGLGLRLIYFSYDVKMKEKGDIPEGYSVSREKKERFSLILESASTNQTSMYLCASTPGTGKYNEQFFGPGTRLTVL.